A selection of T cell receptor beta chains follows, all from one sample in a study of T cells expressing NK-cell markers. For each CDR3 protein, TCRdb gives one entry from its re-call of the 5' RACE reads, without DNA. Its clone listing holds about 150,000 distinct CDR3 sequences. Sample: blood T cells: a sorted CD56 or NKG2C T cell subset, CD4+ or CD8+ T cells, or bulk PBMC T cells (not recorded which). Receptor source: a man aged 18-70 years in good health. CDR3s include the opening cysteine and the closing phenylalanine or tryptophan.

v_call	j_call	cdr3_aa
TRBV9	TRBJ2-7	CASSVAPGLQNYEQYF
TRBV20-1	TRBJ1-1	CSAPNRPEGSPNTEAFF
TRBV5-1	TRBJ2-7	CASSLGLANYEQYF
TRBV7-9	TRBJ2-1	CASSPGTSYNEQFF
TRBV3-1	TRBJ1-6	CASSQVFQDYGSPLHF
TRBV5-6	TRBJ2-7	CASSLVADSSYEQYF
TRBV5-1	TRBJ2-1	CASSPGRSSSYNEQFF
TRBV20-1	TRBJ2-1	CSATGYEDITYNEQFF
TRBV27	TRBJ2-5	CASSFSGLARETQYF
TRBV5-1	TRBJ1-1	CASSLGGGNEAFF
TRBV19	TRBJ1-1	CASSIKGNTEAFF
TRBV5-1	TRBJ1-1	CASSLVEGNTEAFF
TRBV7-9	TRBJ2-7	CASSLEEGLYEQYF
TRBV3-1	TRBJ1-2	CASSQDWGWTGPFNYGYTF
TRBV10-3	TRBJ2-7	CAIQGLEGREQYF
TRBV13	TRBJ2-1	CASSPGLGNNEQFF
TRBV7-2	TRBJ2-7	CASSLSGPSSYEQYF
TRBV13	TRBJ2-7	CASSSLGGGDEQYF
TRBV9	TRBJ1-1	CASSAPGAPTEAFF
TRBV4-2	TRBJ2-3	CASSQESSGGPTDTQYF
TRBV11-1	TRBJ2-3	CASSFPDRGHLANTDTQYF
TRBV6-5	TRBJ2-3	CASSYSGGVGDTQYF
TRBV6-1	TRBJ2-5	CASSEAYSKETQYF
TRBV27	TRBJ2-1	CASSWGISYNEQFF
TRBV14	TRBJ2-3	CASSQDRDETDTQYF
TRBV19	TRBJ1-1	CASRSPGPTTEAFF
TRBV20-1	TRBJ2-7	CSAKDLYREYEQYF
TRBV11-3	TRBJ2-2	CASSLVEKGDTGELFF
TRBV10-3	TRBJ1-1	CAISDGEIMNTEAFF
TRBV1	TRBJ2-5	CTSSQGTSGEQETQYF
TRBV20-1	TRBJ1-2	CSARDPGGINYGYTF
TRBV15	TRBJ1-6	CATSGDHSPLHF
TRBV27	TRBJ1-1	CASSYTGGALTEAFF
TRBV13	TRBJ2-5	CASSSGGLETQYF
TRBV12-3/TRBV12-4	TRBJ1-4	CASSPGQGGLGEKLFF
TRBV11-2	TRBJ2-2	CASSETNTGELFF
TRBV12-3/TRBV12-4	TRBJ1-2	CASSFSVDGYTF
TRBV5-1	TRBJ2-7	CASSLMSGDEQYF
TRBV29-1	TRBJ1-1	CSVYYRGRTEAFF
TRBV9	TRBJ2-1	CASSVDYSDNEQFF
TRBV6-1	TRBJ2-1	CASSDGTTTYNEQFF
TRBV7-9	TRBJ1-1	CASTAGAGGYTEAFF
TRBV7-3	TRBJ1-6	CASSLRGGQGLYNSPLHF
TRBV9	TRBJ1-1	CASSVGGHMNTEAFF
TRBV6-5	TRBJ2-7	CASSSLILGPRGSEQYF
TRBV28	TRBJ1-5	CASSLSGGYQPQHF
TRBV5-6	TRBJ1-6	CASSPSVRRPGQDNSPLHF
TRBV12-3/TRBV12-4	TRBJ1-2	CASSRLFRTSQSGYTF
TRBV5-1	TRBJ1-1	CASSLVTGANTEAFF
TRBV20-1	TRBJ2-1	CSAPSGGGDYNEQFF
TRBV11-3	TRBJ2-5	CASSSRDTQETQYF
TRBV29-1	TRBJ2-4	CSVREQNIQYF
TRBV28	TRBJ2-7	CASSPGAGGFYEQYF
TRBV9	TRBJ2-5	CASSSGWETQYF
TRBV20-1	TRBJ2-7	CSARDRSGTYEQYF
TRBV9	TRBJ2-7	CASSDPGTGTSKAYEQYF